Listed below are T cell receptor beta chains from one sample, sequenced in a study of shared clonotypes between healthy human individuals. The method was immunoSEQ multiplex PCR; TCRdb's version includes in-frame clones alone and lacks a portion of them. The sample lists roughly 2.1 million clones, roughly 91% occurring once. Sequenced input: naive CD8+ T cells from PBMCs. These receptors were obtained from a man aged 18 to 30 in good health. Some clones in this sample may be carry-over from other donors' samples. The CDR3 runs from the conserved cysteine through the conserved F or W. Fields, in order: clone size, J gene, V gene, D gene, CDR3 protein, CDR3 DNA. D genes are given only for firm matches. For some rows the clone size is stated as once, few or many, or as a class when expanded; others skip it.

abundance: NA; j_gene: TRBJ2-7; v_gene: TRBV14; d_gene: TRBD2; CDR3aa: CASSPLAGLSYEQYF; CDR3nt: TGTGCCAGCAGCCCCCTAGCGGGACTCTCCTACGAGCAGTACTTC
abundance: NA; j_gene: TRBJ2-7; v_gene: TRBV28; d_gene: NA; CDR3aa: CASSWGSSYEQYF; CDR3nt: TGTGCCAGCAGTTGGGGGAGCTCCTACGAGCAGTACTTC
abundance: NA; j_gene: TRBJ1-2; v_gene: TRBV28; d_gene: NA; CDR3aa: CASKEQVPSDGYTF; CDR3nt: TGTGCCAGCAAGGAGCAGGTCCCCAGCGATGGCTACACCTTC
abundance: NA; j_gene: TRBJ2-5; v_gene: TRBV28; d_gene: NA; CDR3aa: CASSSDGETQYF; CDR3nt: TGTGCCAGCAGTTCCGATGGGGAGACCCAGTACTTC
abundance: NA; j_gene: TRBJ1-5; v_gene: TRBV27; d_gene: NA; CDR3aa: CASSLTVYSNQPQHF; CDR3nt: TGTGCCAGCAGTTTAACAGTCTATAGCAATCAGCCCCAGCATTTT
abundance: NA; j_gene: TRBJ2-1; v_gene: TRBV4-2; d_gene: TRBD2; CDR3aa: CASGAERGVGEQFF; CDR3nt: TGTGCCAGCGGGGCGGAGCGGGGCGTGGGAGAGCAGTTCTTC
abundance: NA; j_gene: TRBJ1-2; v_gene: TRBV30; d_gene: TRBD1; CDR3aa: CAWSPSLTGEDANYGYTF; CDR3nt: TGTGCCTGGAGTCCTTCCTTGACAGGGGAAGACGCTAACTATGGCTACACCTTC
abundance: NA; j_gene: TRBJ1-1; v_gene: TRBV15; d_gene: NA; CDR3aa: CATSRDYRDTEAFF; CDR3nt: TGTGCCACCAGCAGAGATTACAGGGACACTGAAGCTTTCTTT
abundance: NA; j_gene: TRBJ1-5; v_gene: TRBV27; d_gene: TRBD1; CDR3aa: CASSFGTGAHQPQHF; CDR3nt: TGTGCCAGCAGTTTCGGTACAGGGGCACATCAGCCCCAGCATTTT
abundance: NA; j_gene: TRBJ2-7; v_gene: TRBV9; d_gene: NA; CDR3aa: CASSVDPTYEQYF; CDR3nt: TGTGCCAGCAGCGTAGACCCGACCTACGAGCAGTACTTC
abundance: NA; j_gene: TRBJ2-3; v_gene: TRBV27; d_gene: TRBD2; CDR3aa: CASSLWLAGDTDTQYF; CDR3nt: TGTGCCAGCAGTTTATGGCTAGCGGGGGACACAGATACGCAGTATTTT
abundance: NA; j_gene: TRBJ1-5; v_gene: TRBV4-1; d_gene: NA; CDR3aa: CASSQGPLVGFGDQPQHF; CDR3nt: TGCGCCAGCAGCCAGGGACCTTTGGTGGGGTTCGGCGATCAGCCCCAGCATTTT
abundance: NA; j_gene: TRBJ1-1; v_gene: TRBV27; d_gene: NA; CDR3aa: CASSLYPGQTTEAFF; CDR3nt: TGTGCCAGCAGTCTGTACCCGGGACAAACAACTGAAGCTTTCTTT
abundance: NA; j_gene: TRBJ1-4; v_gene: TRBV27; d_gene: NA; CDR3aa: CASSSPGIQKLFF; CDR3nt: TGTGCCAGCAGTTCCCCCGGGATACAAAAACTGTTTTTT
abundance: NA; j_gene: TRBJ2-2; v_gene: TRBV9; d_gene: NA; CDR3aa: CASSGKSGAANTGELFF; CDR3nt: TGTGCCAGCAGCGGGAAGTCAGGGGCGGCGAACACCGGGGAGCTGTTTTTT
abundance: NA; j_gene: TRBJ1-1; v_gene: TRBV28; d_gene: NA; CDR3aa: CASRWRGGTEAFF; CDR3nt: TGTGCCAGCAGGTGGAGGGGGGGAACTGAAGCTTTCTTT
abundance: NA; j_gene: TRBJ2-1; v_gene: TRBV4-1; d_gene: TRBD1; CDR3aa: CASSLRDSSYNEQFF; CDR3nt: TGCGCCAGCTCGCTCAGGGACAGCTCCTACAATGAGCAGTTCTTC
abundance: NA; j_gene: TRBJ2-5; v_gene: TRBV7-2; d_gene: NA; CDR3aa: CASSLVSGYQETQYF; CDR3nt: TGTGCCAGCAGCTTAGTTTCAGGCTACCAAGAGACCCAGTACTTC
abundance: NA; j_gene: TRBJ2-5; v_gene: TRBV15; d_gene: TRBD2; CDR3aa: CATGTRRPQETQYF; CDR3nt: TGTGCCACCGGGACTAGAAGACCCCAAGAGACCCAGTACTTC
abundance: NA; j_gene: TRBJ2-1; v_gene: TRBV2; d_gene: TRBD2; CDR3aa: CASIKTSGVSYNEQFF; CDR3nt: TGTGCCAGCATCAAGACTAGCGGGGTCTCCTACAATGAGCAGTTCTTC
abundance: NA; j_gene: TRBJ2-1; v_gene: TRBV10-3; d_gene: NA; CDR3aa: CAISAPIGGRGDNEQFF; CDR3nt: TGTGCCATCAGTGCCCCAATAGGAGGGAGAGGCGACAATGAGCAGTTCTTC
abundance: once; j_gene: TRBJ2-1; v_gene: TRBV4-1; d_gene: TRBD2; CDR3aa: CASSQDPGLVYNEQFF; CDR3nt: TGCGCCAGCAGCCAAGACCCGGGACTAGTATACAATGAGCAGTTCTTC
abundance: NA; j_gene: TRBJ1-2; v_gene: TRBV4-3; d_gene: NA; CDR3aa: CASSQDSADNYGYTF; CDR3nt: TGCGCCAGCAGCCAAGATAGCGCAGATAACTATGGCTACACCTTC
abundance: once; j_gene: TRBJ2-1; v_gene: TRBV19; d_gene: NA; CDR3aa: CASSIGQTYEQFF; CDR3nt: TGTGCCAGTAGTATAGGGCAGACCTATGAGCAGTTCTTC
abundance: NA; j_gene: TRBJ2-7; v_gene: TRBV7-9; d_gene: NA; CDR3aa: CASSGASALGVTYEQYF; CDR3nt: TGTGCCAGCAGCGGTGCTTCGGCACTAGGGGTGACCTACGAGCAGTACTTC
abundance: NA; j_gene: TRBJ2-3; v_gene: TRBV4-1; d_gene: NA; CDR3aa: CASSQEEGEVTQYF; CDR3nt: TGCGCCAGCAGCCAAGAGGAGGGGGAAGTTACGCAGTATTTT
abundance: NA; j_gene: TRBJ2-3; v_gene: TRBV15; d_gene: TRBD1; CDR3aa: CATSKGSGTGNTDTQYF; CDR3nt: TGTGCCACCAGCAAAGGGTCCGGGACAGGCAACACAGATACGCAGTATTTT
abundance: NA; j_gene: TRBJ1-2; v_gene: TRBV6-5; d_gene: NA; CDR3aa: CASSYAAGDGYTF; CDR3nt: TGTGCCAGCAGTTACGCGGCAGGGGATGGCTACACCTTC
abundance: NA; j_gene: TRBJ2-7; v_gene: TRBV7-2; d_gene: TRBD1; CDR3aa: CASSLRQGLYEQYF; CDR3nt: TGTGCCAGCAGCCTCAGACAGGGTCTCTACGAGCAGTACTTC
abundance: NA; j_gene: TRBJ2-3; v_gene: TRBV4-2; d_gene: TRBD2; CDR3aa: CASSQEGLATDTQYF; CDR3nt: TGTGCCAGCAGCCAAGAGGGACTAGCGACAGATACGCAGTATTTT
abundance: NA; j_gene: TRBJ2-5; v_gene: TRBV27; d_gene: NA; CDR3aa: CASRIHPWGDTEETQYF; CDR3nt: TGTGCCAGCCGTATCCATCCGTGGGGGGACACGGAAGAGACCCAGTACTTC
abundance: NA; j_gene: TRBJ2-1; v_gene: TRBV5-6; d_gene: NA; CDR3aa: CASSILANEQFF; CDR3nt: TGTGCCAGCAGCATACTAGCCAATGAGCAGTTCTTC
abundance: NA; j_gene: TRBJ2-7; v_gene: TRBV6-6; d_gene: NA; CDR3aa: CASSYGVGGEYEQYF; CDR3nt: TGTGCCAGCAGTTACGGTGTAGGGGGGGAATACGAGCAGTACTTC
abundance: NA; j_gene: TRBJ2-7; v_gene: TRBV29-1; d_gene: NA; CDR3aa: CSVVQSYEQYF; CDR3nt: TGCAGCGTTGTACAGTCCTACGAGCAGTACTTC
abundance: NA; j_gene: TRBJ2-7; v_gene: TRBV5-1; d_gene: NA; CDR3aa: CASSPAGGYEQYF; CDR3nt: TGCGCCAGCAGCCCGGCCGGGGGCTACGAGCAGTACTTC
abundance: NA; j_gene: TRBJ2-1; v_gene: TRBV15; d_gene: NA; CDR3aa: CATSRDERSANEQFF; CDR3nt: TGTGCCACCAGCAGAGACGAGCGGTCCGCCAATGAGCAGTTCTTC
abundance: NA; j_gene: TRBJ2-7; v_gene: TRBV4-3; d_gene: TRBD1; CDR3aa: CASSQERQGSYEQYF; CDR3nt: TGCGCCAGCAGCCAAGAGAGACAGGGGTCCTACGAGCAGTACTTC
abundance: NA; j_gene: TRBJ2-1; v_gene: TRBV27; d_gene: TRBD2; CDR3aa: CASRAGGPGEQFF; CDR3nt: TGTGCCAGCAGAGCGGGAGGGCCTGGTGAGCAGTTCTTC
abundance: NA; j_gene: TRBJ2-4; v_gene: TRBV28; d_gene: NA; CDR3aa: CASSPPEGLAKNIQYF; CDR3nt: TGTGCCAGCAGTCCCCCGGAGGGTTTAGCCAAAAACATTCAGTACTTC
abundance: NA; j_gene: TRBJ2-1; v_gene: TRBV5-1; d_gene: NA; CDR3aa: CASSFGTGFEQFF; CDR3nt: TGCGCCAGCAGTTTTGGGACGGGGTTTGAGCAGTTCTTC
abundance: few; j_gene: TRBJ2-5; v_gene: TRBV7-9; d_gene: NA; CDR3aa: CAQPQIQETQYF; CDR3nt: TGTGCCCAGCCACAGATTCAAGAGACCCAGTACTTC
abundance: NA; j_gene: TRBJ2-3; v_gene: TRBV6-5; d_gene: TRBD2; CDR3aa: CASSYGTSNTDTQYF; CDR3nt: TGTGCCAGCAGTTACGGGACTAGCAACACAGATACGCAGTATTTT
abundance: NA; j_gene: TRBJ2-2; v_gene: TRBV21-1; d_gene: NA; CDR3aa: CASSHRPRPNTGELFF; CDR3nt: TGTGCCAGCAGTCACAGGCCCAGACCGAACACCGGGGAGCTGTTTTTT
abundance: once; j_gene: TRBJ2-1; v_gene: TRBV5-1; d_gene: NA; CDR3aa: CASTAGNEQFF; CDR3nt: TGCGCCAGTACCGCAGGGAATGAGCAGTTCTTC